This T cell receptor beta chain comes out of a study of cytomegalovirus exposure and HLA in healthy donors. Study-level findings and limits: Reportedly, fewer N-insertions than the roughly 700-donor mean appeared in an Asian-associated ancestry cluster in a later analysis. Later analysis identified a missense DCLRE1C variant that was linked to TCR beta V- and J-gene trimming.

As to this clone: Its antigen remains unknown.

PCR primers comprised 60 Vbeta and 13 Jbeta primers. Original handling: About 11 million of tens of millions of unique TCR beta chains were shared, per a later count. Sequencing used immunoSEQ multiplex PCR; TCRdb keeps in-frame clones, though not all of them. That table furnishes V, J and clone size, whereas the DNA furnished D and trimming. The sample holds 30,000 to 45,000 clones. The germline gives CDR1 SGHNT, CDR2 YENEEA. The CDR3 has 15 residues. V dropped 3 bases and J dropped 11; count of bases not matched to a gene: 13. Donors in the study were healthy people who gave bone marrow. The source material was PBMCs. This TCR came from a man aged 35-49 years in good health and CMV-seropositive. V is TRBV11-3 and J is TRBJ2-5, with TRBD1 identical over 9 bases. The CDR3 DNA reads as TGTGCCAGCAGCTTCATCCCGGGACAGGGTTGGGAGCAGTACTTC. Amino acids: CASSFIPGQGWEQYF.